The rows below give T cell receptor beta chains drawn from one sample of a study of shared clonotypes between healthy human individuals. Generated by immunoSEQ multiplex PCR, the TCRdb table keeps only in-frame clones and is missing some. This table has roughly 2.1 million clones, under 95% appearing once. Sequencing was performed on naive CD8+ T cells from PBMCs. The source is a man aged 18 to 29 in good health. Some clones in this sample may be carry-over from other donors' samples. Both conserved end residues are trimmed from each CDR3. Fields, in order: CDR3 length, V gene, CDR3 protein.

length: 9
V: TRBV29-1
CDR3: STTQYNEQF

length: 13
V: TRBV27
CDR3: ASSWGTGGLETQY

length: 12
V: TRBV6-1
CDR3: ASSEASSNTEAF

length: 16
V: TRBV7-8
CDR3: ASSLTGTSGGSTDTQY

length: 9
V: TRBV7-9
CDR3: ASSLLETQY

length: 11
V: TRBV13
CDR3: ASSYVTQETQY

length: 12
V: TRBV28
CDR3: ASNENREVQPQH

length: 12
V: TRBV4-3
CDR3: ASSPRELADTQY

length: 12
V: TRBV5-3
CDR3: ARSLWGVNQPQH

length: 13
V: TRBV28
CDR3: ASSWVGTGAYEQY

length: 12
V: TRBV6-6
CDR3: ASSSGLAGYEQY

length: 12
V: TRBV6-1
CDR3: ASSMDRANEKLF

length: 11
V: TRBV18
CDR3: ASSENRIGEQY

length: 13
V: TRBV13
CDR3: ASEHPSGRNNEQF

length: 10
V: TRBV7-8
CDR3: ASSLVGNEQF

length: 15
V: TRBV18
CDR3: ASSREGLAGVVYEQY

length: 10
V: TRBV9
CDR3: ATSTIPGELF